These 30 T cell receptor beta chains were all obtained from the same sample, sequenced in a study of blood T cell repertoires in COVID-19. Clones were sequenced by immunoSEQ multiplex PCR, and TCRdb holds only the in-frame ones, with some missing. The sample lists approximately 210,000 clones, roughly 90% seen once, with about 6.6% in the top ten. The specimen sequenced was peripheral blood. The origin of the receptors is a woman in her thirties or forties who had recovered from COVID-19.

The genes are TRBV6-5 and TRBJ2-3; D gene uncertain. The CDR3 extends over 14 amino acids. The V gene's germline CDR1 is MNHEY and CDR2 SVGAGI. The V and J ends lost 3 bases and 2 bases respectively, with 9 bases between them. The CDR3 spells CASSYRVPTDTQYF. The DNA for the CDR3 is TGTGCCAGCAGTTATCGGGTACCCACAGATACGCAGTATTTT.

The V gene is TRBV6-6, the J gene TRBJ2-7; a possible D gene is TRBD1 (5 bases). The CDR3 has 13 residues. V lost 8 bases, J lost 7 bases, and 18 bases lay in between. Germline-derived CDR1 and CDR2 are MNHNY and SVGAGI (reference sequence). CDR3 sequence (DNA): TGTGCCAGCGGAAACCAGGGTGCAGGGGAGCAGTACTTC. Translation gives CASGNQGAGEQYF.

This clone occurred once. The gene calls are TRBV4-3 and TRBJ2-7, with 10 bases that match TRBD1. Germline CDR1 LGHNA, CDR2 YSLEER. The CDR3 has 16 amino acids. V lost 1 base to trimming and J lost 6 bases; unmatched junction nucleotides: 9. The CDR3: CASSQGARQGALEQYF. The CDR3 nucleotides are TGCGCCAGCAGCCAAGGAGCGCGACAGGGGGCTCTCGAGCAGTACTTC.

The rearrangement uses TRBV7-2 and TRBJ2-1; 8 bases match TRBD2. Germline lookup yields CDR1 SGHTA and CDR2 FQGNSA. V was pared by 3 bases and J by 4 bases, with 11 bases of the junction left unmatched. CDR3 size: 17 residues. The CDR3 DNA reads TGTGCCAGCAGCTTCTCGGGGGGGACGGAAATTTACAATGAGCAGTTCTTC. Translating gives CASSFSGGTEIYNEQFF.

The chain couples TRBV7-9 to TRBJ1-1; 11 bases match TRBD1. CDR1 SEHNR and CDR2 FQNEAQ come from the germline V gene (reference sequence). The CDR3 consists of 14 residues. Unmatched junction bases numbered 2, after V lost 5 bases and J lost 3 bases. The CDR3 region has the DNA TGTGCCAGCAGCGGACAGGGGGCGTACACTGAAGCTTTCTTT. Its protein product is CASSGQGAYTEAFF.

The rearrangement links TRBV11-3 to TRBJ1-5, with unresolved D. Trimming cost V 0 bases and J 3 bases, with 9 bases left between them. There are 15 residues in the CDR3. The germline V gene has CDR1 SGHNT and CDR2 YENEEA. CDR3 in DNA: TGTGCCAGCAGCTTAGATCGAACAGACAATCAGCCCCAGCATTTT. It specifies CASSLDRTDNQPQHF.

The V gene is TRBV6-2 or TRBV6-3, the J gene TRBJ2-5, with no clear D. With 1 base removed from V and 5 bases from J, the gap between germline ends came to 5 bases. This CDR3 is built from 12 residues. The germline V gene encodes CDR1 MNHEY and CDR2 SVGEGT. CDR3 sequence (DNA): TGTGCCAGCAGTTACTTCGTTGAGACCCAGTACTTC. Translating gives CASSYFVETQYF.

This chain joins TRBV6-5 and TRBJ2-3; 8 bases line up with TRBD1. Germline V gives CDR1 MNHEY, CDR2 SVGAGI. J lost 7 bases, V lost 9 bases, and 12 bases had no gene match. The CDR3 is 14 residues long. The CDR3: CASKTGTGINTQYF. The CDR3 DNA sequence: TGTGCCAGTAAGACCGGGACAGGTATTAATACGCAGTATTTT.

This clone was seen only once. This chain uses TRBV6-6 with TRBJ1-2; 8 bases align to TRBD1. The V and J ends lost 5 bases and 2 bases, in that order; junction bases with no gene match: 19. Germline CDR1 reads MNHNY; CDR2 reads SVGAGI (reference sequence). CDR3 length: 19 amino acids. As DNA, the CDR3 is TGTGCCAGCAGTCCAAGACAGGGGTCGACCGCCAACATAAACTATGGCTACACCTTC. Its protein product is CASSPRQGSTANINYGYTF.

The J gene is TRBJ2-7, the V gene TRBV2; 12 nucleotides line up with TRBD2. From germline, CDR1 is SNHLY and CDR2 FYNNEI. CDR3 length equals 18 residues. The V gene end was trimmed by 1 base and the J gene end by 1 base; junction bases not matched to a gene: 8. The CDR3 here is CASSEVTRTSGTSYEQYF. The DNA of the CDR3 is TGTGCCAGCAGTGAAGTGACCCGGACTAGCGGGACATCCTACGAGCAGTACTTC.

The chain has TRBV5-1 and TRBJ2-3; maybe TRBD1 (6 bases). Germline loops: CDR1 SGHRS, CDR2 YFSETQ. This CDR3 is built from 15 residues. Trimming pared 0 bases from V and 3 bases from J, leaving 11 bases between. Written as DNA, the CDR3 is TGCGCCAGCAGCTTGGGGGGGCGCGAAACAGATACGCAGTATTTT. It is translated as CASSLGGRETDTQYF.

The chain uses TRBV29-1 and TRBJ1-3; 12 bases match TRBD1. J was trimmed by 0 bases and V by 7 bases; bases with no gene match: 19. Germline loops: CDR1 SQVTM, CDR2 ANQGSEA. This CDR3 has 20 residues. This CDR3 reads CSAIRVGTGGSSNSGNTIYF. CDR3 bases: TGCAGCGCCATTAGAGTTGGGACAGGGGGCTCATCTAACTCTGGAAACACCATATATTTT.

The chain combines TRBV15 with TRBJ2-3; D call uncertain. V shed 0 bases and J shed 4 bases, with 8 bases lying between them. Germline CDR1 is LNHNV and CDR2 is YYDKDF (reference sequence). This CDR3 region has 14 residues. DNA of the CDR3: TGTGCCACCAGCAGAGATCTGGCAGCAGATACGCAGTATTTT. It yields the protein CATSRDLAADTQYF.

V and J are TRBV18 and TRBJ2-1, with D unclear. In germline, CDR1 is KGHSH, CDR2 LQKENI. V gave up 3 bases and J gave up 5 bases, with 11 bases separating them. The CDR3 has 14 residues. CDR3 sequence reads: CASSPEWRNNEQFF. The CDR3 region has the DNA TGTGCCAGCTCACCCGAGTGGCGGAACAATGAGCAGTTCTTC.

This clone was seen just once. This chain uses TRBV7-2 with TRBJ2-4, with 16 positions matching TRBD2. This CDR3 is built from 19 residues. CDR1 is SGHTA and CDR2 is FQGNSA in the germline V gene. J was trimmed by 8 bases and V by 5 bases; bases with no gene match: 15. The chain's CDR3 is CASSGEGTSGRALGDIQYF. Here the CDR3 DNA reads TGTGCCAGCAGCGGGGAAGGGACTAGCGGGAGGGCGCTTGGGGACATTCAGTACTTC. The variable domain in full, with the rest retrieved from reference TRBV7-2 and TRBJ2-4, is GAGVSQSPSNKVTEKGKDVELRCDPISGHTALYWYRQSLGQGLEFLIYFQGNSAPDKSGLPSDRFSAERTGGSVSTLTIQRTQQEDSAVYLCASSGEGTSGRALGDIQYFGAGTRLSVL.

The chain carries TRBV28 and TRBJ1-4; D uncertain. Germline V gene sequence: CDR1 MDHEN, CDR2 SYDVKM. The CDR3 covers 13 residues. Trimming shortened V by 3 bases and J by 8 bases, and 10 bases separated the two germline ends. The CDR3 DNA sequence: TGTGCCAGCAGTTTGGCGGGTTCCGAAAAACTGTTTTTT. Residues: CASSLAGSEKLFF.

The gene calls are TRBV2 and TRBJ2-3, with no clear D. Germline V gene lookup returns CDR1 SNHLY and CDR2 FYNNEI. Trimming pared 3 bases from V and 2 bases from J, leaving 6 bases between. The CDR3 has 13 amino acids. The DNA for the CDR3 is TGTGCCAGCAGTGAGCGCCTCACAGATACGCAGTATTTT. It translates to CASSERLTDTQYF.

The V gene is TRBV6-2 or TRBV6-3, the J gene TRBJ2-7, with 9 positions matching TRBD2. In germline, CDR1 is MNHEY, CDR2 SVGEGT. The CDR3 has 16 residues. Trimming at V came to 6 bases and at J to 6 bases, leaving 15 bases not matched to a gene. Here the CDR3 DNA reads TGTGCCAGCAGCTTGGGGGTAGCGGGAGTTCTCTCCGAGCAGTACTTC. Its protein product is CASSLGVAGVLSEQYF.

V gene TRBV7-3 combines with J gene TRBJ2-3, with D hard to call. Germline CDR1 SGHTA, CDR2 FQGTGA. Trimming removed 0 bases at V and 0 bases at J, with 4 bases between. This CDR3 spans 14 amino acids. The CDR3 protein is CASSLTSSTDTQYF. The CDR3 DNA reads TGTGCCAGCAGCTTAACTAGTAGCACAGATACGCAGTATTTT.

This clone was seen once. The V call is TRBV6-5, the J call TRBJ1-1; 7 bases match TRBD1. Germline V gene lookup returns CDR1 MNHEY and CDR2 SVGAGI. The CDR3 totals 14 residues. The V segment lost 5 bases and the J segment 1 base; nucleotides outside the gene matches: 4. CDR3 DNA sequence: TGTGCCAGCAGTATCCACAGGGGGAACACTGAAGCTTTCTTT. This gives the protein CASSIHRGNTEAFF.

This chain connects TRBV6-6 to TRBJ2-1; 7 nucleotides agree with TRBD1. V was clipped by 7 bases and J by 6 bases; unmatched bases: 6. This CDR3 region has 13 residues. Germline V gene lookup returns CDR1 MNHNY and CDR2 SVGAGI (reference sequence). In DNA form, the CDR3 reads TGTGCCAGCAAGGACAGGTCGGGCAATGAGCAGTTCTTC. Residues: CASKDRSGNEQFF.

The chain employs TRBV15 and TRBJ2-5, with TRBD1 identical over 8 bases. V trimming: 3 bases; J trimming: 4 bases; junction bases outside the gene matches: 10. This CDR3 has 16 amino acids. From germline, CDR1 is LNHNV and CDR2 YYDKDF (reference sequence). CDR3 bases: TGTGCCACCAGCAGTGACCCGCCGACAGGGGCAGAGACCCAGTACTTC. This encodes CATSSDPPTGAETQYF.

CDR3: CASSFGETQYF. In DNA form, the CDR3 reads TGTGCCAGCAGCTTCGGAGAGACCCAGTACTTC. The chain employs TRBV5-6 and TRBJ2-5; no firm D call. Germline V gene data show CDR1 as SGHDT and CDR2 as YYEEEE. Trimming removed 2 bases from V and 4 bases from J, with 3 bases in between. The CDR3 length is 11 residues. Drawing the rest from reference TRBV5-6 and TRBJ2-5, the complete variable domain is DAGVTQSPTHLIKTRGQQVTLRCSPKSGHDTVSWYQQALGQGPQFIFQYYEEEERQRGNFPDRFSGHQFPNYSSELNVNALLLGDSALYLCASSFGETQYFGPGTRLLVL.

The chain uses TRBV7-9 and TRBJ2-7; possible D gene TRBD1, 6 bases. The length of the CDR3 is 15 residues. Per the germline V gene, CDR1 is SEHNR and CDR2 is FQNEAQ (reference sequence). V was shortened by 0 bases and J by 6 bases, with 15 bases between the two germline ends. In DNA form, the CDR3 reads TGTGCCAGCAGCTTAGCCGGGACAAGCGCAGTCGAGCAGTACTTC. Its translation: CASSLAGTSAVEQYF.

The CDR3 loop is CASSPPTGGDTEAFF. The CDR3 nucleotides are TGTGCCAGCTCACCACCAACTGGAGGGGACACTGAAGCTTTCTTT. This rearrangement joins TRBV18 to TRBJ1-1, with D tentatively TRBD1 (5 bases). The V and J ends lost 0 bases and 3 bases respectively, with 11 bases between them. The CDR3 sequence is 15 residues long. Per the germline V gene, CDR1 is KGHSH and CDR2 is LQKENI.

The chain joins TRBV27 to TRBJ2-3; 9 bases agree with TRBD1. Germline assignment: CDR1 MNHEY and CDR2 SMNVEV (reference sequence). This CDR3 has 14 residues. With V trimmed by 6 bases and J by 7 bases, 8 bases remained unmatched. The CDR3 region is CASSRDRATNTQYF. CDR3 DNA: TGTGCCAGCAGCCGGGACAGGGCTACGAATACGCAGTATTTT.

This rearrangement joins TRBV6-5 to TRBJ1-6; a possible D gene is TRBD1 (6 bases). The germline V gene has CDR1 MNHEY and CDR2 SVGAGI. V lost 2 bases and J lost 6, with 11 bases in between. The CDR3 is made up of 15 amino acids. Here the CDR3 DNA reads TGTGCCAGCAGTTACACAGGGCCGGGTAATTCACCCCTCCACTTT. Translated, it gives CASSYTGPGNSPLHF.

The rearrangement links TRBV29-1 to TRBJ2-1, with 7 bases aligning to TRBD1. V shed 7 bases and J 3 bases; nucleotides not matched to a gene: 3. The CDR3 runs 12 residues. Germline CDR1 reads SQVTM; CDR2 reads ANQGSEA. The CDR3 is CSGGTDYNEQFF. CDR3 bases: TGCAGCGGAGGGACAGACTACAATGAGCAGTTCTTC.

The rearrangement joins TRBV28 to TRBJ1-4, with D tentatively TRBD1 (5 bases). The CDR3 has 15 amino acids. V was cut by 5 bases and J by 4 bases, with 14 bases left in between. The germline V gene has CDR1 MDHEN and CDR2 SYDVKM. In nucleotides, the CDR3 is TGTGCCAGCAGTCCGAATCCGGGGGATAATGAAAAACTGTTTTTT. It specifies CASSPNPGDNEKLFF.

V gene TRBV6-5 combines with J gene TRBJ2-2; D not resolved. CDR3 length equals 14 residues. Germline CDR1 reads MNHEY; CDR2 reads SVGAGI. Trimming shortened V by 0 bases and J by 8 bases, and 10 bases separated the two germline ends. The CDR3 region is CASSYSEAGGELFF. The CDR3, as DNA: TGTGCCAGCAGTTACTCTGAGGCTGGGGGGGAGCTGTTTTTT.